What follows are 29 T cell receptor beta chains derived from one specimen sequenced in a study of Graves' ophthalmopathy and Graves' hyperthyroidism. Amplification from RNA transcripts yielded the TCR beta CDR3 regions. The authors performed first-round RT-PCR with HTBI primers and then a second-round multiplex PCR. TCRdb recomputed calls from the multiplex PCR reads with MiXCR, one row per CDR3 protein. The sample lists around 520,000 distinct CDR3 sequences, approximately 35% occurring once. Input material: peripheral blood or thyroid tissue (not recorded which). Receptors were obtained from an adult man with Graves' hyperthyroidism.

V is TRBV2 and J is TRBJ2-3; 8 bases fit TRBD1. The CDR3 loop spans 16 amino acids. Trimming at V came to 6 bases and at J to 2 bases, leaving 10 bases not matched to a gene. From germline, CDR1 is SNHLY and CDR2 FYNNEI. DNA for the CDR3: TGTGCCAGCAGCCGCCGCGGACAGGGACCCACAGATACGCAGTATTTT. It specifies CASSRRGQGPTDTQYF. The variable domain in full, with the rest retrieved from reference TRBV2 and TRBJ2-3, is EPEVTQTPSHQVTQMGQEVILRCVPISNHLYFYWYRQILGQKVEFLVSFYNNEISEKSEIFDDQFSVERPDGSNFTLKIRSTKLEDSAMYFCASSRRGQGPTDTQYFGPGTRLTVL.

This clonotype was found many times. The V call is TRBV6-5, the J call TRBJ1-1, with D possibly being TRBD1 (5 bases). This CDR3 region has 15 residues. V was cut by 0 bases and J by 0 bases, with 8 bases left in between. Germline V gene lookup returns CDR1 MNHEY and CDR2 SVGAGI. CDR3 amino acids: CASSYSPGLNTEAFF. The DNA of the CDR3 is TGTGCCAGCAGTTACTCGCCAGGGCTGAACACTGAAGCTTTCTTT.

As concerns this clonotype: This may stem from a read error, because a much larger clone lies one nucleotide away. This chain's CDR3 is CASSAGTVREQCF. CDR3 in DNA: TGTGCCAGCAGCGCGGGGACGGTCAGGGAGCAGTGCTTC. This sequence joins TRBV27 and TRBJ2-7; D is perhaps TRBD2 (6 bases). The CDR3 has 13 residues. Germline assignment: CDR1 MNHEY and CDR2 SMNVEV (reference sequence).

The CDR3 bases are TGTGCCAGCAGTGAGTCGGAGGGGCGGAATGAGCAGTACTTC. Translation gives CASSESEGRNEQYF. V and J are TRBV2 and TRBJ2-7, with D tentatively TRBD2 (6 bases). V gave up 3 bases and J gave up 7 bases, with 16 bases separating them. CDR3 length: 14 amino acids. Germline CDR1 is SNHLY and CDR2 is FYNNEI.

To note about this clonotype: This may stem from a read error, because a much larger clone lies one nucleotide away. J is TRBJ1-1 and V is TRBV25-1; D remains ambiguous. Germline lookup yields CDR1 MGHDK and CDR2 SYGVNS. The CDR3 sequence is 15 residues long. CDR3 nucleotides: TGTGCCAGCAGTTTAACAGCCCACATGAACACTGAAGCTTCCTTT. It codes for CASSLTAHMNTEASF. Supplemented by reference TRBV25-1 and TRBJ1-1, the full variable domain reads EADIYQTPRYLVIGTGKKITLECSQTMGHDKMYWYQQDPGMELHLIHYSYGVNSTEKGDLSSESTVSRIRTEHFPLTLESARPSHTSQYLCASSLTAHMNTEASFGQGTRLTVV.

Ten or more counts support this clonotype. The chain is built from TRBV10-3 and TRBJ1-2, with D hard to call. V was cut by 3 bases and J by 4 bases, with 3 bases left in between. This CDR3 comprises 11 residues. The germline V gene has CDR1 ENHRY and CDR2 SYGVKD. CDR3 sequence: CAISEAYGYTF. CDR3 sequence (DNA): TGTGCCATCAGTGAAGCCTATGGCTACACCTTC.

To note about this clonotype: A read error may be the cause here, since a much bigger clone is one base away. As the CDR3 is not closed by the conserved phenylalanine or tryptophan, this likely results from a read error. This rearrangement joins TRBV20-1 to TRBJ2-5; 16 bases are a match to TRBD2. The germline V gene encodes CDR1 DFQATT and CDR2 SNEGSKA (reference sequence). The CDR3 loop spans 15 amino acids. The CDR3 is CSARGTSGGETAQYS. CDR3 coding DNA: TGCAGTGCCAGAGGGACTAGCGGGGGGGAAACGGCCCAGTACTCC.

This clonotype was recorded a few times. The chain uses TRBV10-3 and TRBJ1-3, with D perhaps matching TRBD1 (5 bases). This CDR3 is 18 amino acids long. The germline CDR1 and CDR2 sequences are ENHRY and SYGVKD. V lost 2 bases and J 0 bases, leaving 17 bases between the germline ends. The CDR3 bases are TGTGCCATCAGTGAGCCGGCGGTCGGCAGGGCCTCTGGAAACACCATATATTTT. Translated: CAISEPAVGRASGNTIYF.

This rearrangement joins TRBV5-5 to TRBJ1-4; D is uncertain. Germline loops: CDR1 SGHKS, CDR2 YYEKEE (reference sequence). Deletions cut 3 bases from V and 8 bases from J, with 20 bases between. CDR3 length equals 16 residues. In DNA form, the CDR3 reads TGTGCCAGCAGCTCGGACGGGAACGGGTTCGCCGAAAAACTGTTTTTT. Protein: CASSSDGNGFAEKLFF.

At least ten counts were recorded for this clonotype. The CDR3 here is CSAREAANTEAFF. CDR3 coding DNA: TGCAGTGCTAGAGAAGCGGCGAACACTGAAGCTTTCTTT. This rearrangement joins TRBV20-1 to TRBJ1-1; D is ambiguous. The germline V and J ends were trimmed by 0 bases and 1 base, with 6 bases remaining between them. Germline V gives CDR1 DFQATT, CDR2 SNEGSKA (reference sequence). There are 13 residues in the CDR3.

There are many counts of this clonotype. As DNA, the CDR3 is TGTGCCAGCAGCTTCACTACAGGGGCCGCTGGCTACACCTTC. Encoded protein: CASSFTTGAAGYTF. The chain links TRBV7-9 to TRBJ1-2; 7 bases line up with TRBD1. Germline CDR1 SEHNR, CDR2 FQNEAQ (reference sequence). The V and J ends lost 3 bases and 7 bases, in that order; junction bases with no gene match: 8. The CDR3 loop spans 14 amino acids.

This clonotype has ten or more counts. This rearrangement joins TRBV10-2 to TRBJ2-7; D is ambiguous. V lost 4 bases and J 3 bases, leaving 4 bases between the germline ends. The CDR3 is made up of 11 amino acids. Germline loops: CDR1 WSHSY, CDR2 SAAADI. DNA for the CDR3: TGCGCCAGCAGTGGCAGCTACGAGCAGTACTTC. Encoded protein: CASSGSYEQYF.

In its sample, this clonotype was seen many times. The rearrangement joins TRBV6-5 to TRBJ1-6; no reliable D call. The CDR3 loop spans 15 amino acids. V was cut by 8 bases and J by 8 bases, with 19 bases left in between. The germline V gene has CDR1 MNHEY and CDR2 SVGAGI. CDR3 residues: CASGRSHLADSPLHF. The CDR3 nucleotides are TGTGCCAGCGGACGATCTCATTTGGCTGATTCACCCCTCCACTTT.

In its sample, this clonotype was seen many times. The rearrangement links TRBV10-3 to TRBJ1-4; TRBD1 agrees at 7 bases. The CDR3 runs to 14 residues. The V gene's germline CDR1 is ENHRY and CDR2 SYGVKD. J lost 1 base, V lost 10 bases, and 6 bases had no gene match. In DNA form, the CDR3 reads TGTGCCAGCAACCGGGACAGAACTAATGAAAAACTGTTTTTT. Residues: CASNRDRTNEKLFF.

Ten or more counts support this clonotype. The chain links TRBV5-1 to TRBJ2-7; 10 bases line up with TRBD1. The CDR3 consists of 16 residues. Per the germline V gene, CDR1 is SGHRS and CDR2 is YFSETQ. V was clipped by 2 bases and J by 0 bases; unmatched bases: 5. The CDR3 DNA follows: TGCGCCAGCAGCTTCGCGGGACAGGGGAGCTCCTACGAGCAGTACTTC. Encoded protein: CASSFAGQGSSYEQYF. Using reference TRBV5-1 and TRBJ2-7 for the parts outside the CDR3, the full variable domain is KAGVTQTPRYLIKTRGQQVTLSCSPISGHRSVSWYQQTPGQGLQFLFEYFSETQRNKGNFPGRFSGRQFSNSRSEMNVSTLELGDSALYLCASSFAGQGSSYEQYFGPGTRLTVT.

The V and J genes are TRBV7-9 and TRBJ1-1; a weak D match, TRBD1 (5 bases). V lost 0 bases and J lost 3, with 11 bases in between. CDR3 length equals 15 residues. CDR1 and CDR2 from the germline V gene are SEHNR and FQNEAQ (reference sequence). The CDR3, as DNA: TGTGCCAGCAGCTTAGCGCAGGGTGAAGACACTGAAGCTTTCTTT. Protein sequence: CASSLAQGEDTEAFF.

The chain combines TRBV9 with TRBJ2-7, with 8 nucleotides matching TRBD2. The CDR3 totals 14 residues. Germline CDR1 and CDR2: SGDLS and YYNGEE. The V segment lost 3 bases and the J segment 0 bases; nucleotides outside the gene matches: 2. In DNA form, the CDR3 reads TGTGCCAGCAGCGGTAGCGGGACCTCCTACGAGCAGTACTTC. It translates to CASSGSGTSYEQYF. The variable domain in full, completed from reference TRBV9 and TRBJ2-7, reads DSGVTQTPKHLITATGQRVTLRCSPRSGDLSVYWYQQSLDQGLQFLIQYYNGEERAKGNILERFSAQQFPDLHSELNLSSLELGDSALYFCASSGSGTSYEQYFGPGTRLTVT.

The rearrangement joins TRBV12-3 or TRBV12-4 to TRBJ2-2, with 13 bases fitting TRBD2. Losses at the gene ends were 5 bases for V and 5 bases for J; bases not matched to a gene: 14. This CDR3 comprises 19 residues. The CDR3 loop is CASSPGLAGVPNWTGELFF. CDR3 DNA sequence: TGTGCCAGCAGTCCTGGACTAGCGGGAGTCCCAAACTGGACCGGGGAGCTGTTTTTT.

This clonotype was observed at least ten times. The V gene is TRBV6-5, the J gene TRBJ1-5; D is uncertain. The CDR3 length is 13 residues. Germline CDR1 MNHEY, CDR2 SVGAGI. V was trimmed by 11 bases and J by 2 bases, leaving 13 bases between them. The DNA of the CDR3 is TGTGCCGTCGGTCGGTCCCGCAATCAGCCCCAGCATTTT. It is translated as CAVGRSRNQPQHF.

The CDR3 here is CATSRDQGTKSYVGYTF. CDR3 nucleotide sequence: TGTGCCACCAGCAGAGACCAGGGTACGAAGTCCTACGTGGGCTACACCTTC. The chain recombines TRBV15 with TRBJ1-2, with TRBD1 as a possible D gene (5 bases). The ends were cut back, 0 bases at V and 8 bases at J, with 22 bases in the middle. CDR1 is LNHNV, CDR2 YYDKDF, per germline (reference sequence). The CDR3 contains 17 residues.

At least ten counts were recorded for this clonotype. DNA of the CDR3: TGCAGTGCTATCGGGGTACAGATCCAAGAGACCCAGTACTTC. Translation gives CSAIGVQIQETQYF. The chain couples TRBV20-1 to TRBJ2-5; maybe TRBD2 (5 bases). CDR1 is DFQATT and CDR2 is SNEGSKA in the germline V gene (reference sequence). Trimming stripped 4 bases from V and 1 base from J, with 13 bases between. This CDR3 region has 14 residues.

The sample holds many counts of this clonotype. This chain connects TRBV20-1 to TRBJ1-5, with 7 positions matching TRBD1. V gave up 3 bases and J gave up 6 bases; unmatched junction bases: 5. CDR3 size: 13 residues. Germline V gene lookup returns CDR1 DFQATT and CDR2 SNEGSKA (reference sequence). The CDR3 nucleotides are TGCAGTGCTAGTTTTCAGGGGGGTCAGCCCCAGCATTTT. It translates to CSASFQGGQPQHF.

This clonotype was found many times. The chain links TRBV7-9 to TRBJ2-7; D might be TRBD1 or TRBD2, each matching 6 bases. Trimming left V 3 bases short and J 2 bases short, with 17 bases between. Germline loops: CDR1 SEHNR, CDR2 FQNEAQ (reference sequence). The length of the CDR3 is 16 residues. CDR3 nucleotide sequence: TGTGCCAGCAGCTTGGGGCTCGGGGGCGATGCCTACGAGCAGTACTTC. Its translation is CASSLGLGGDAYEQYF. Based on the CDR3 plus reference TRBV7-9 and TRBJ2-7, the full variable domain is DTGVSQNPRHKITKRGQNVTFRCDPISEHNRLYWYRQTLGQGPEFLTYFQNEAQLEKSRLLSDRFSAERPKGSFSTLEIQRTEQGDSAMYLCASSLGLGGDAYEQYFGPGTRLTVT.

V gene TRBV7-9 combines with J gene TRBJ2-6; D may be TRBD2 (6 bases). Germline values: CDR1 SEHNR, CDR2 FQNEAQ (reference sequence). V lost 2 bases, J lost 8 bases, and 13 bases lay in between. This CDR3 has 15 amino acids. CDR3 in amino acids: CASSLSSGGTNVLTF. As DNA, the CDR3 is TGTGCCAGCAGCTTAAGTTCTGGAGGGACCAACGTCCTGACTTTC.

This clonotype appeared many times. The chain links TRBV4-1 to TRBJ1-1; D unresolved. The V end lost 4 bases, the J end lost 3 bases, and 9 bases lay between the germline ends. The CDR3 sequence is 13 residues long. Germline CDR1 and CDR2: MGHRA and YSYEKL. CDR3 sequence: CASSREGDTEAFF. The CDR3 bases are TGCGCCAGCAGCCGTGAAGGAGACACTGAAGCTTTCTTT.

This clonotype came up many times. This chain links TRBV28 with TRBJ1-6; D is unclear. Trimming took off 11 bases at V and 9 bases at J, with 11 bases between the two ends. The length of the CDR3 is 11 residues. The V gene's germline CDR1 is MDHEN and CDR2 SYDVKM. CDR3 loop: CASRHGSPLHF. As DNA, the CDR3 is TGTGCCTCGCGGCACGGTTCACCCCTCCACTTT.

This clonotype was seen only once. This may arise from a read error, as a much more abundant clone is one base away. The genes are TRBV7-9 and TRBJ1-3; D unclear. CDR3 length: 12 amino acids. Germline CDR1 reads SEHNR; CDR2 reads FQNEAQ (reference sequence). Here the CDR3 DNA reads TGTGCCAGCAGCCAAGTTGTGGGCACCATGTATTTT. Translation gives CASSQVVGTMYF.

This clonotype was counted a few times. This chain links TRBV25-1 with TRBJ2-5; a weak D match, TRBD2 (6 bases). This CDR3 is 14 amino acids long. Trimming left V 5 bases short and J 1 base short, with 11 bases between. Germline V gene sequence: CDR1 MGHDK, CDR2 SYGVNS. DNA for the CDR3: TGTGCCAGCAGTAGCCGGGGGACCCAAGAGACCCAGTACTTC. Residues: CASSSRGTQETQYF.

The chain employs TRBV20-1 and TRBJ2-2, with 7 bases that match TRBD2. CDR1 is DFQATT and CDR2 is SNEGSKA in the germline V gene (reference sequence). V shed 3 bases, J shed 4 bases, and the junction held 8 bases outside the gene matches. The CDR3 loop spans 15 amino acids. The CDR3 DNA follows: TGCAGTGCTAGGGGGCGGGAGAACCCCACCGGGGAGCTGTTTTTT. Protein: CSARGRENPTGELFF.